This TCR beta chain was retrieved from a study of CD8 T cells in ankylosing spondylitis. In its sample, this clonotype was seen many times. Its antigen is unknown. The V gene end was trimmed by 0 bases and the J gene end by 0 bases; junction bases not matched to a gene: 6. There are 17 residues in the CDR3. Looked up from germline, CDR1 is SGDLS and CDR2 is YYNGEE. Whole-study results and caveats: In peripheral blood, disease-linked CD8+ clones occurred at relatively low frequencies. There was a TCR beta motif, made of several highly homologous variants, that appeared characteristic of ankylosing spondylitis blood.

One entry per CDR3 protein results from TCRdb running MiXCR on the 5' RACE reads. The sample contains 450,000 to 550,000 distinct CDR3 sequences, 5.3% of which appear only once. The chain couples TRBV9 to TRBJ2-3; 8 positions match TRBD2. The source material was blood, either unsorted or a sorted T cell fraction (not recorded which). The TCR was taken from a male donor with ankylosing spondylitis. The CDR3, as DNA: TGTGCCAGCAGCGTAGCCCCAGCGGGGGTGAGCACAGATACGCAGTATTTT. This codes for CASSVAPAGVSTDTQYF.